The 25 T cell receptor beta chains listed next were all sequenced from one sample in a study of PD-L1 blockade in urothelial cancer. Profiled with immunoSEQ multiplex PCR; TCRdb holds only in-frame clones, not every one. The table includes about 100,000 clones, 91% detected once. The material was PBMCs, obtained around atezolizumab (anti-PD-L1) treatment. The receptors stem from a woman over 75 with urothelial cancer.

J is TRBJ2-3 and V is TRBV9; D is unclear. The V and J ends lost 0 bases and 4 bases respectively, with 3 bases between them. The CDR3 is 12 residues long. Per germline, CDR1 SGDLS and CDR2 YYNGEE. The CDR3 nucleotides are TGTGCCAGCAGCGTAGTCGCAGATACGCAGTATTTT. Translated, it gives CASSVVADTQYF.

The chain has TRBV9 and TRBJ2-7; D might be TRBD2 (5 bases). The V gene lost 0 bases and the J gene lost 0 bases, with 13 bases spanning the gap. Germline-derived CDR1 and CDR2 are SGDLS and YYNGEE. The CDR3 consists of 16 residues. The CDR3, as DNA: TGTGCCAGCAGCGTAGGGGTTAGCGCGAGCTCCTACGAGCAGTACTTC. This codes for CASSVGVSASSYEQYF.

The chain uses TRBV27 and TRBJ2-7; 7 bases match TRBD2. Germline assignment: CDR1 MNHEY and CDR2 SMNVEV (reference sequence). The CDR3 sequence is 13 residues long. Trimming cost V 6 bases and J 5 bases; bases outside gene matches: 7. The CDR3: CASRWGGSHEQYF. The DNA for the CDR3 is TGTGCCAGCAGATGGGGGGGGTCCCACGAGCAGTACTTC.

This rearrangement joins TRBV19 to TRBJ2-7; 7 bases align to TRBD1. CDR3 length: 14 amino acids. V shed 5 bases, J shed 2 bases, and the junction held 6 bases outside the gene matches. CDR1 is LNHDA, CDR2 SQIVND, per germline (reference sequence). The CDR3 loop is CASSQPGQTYEQYF. The CDR3 DNA reads TGTGCCAGTAGTCAACCGGGACAGACCTACGAGCAGTACTTC.

The chain employs TRBV19 and TRBJ2-1, with D tentatively TRBD2 (5 bases). This CDR3 comprises 13 residues. V gave up 10 bases and J gave up 10 bases, with 20 bases separating them. The germline V gene has CDR1 LNHDA and CDR2 SQIVND (reference sequence). The CDR3 is CATQPNGVREQFF. The CDR3 bases are TGTGCCACCCAACCGAACGGGGTCCGGGAGCAGTTCTTC. The variable domain in full, with the rest retrieved from reference TRBV19 and TRBJ2-1, is DGGITQSPKYLFRKEGQNVTLSCEQNLNHDAMYWYRQDPGQGLRLIYYSQIVNDFQKGDIAEGYSVSREKKESFPLTVTSAQKNPTAFYLCATQPNGVREQFFGPGTRLTVL.

V gene TRBV10-3 combines with J gene TRBJ1-2; D uncertain. Germline V gene lookup returns CDR1 ENHRY and CDR2 SYGVKD. Trimming removed 6 bases from V and 1 base from J, with 12 bases in between. The CDR3 consists of 14 residues. As DNA, the CDR3 is TGTGCCATCAGGACTGAAAACCTTAACTATGGCTACACCTTC. It codes for CAIRTENLNYGYTF.

The V gene is TRBV5-1, the J gene TRBJ2-2; 8 bases line up with TRBD2. The CDR3 runs 15 residues. Germline V gene sequence: CDR1 SGHRS, CDR2 YFSETQ. Losses at the gene ends were 2 bases for V and 6 bases for J; bases not matched to a gene: 6. As DNA, the CDR3 is TGCGCCAGCAGCTTCGCGACTAGCGCGGCCGGGGAGCTGTTTTTT. Translation: CASSFATSAAGELFF.

This chain connects TRBV5-1 to TRBJ2-5; D unclear. The CDR3 totals 14 residues. The V and J ends lost 4 bases and 1 base respectively, with 11 bases between them. Per the germline V gene, CDR1 is SGHRS and CDR2 is YFSETQ. CDR3 loop: CASSQITGQETQYF. For the CDR3, the DNA is TGCGCCAGCAGCCAGATTACGGGCCAAGAGACCCAGTACTTC. Variable domain in full (rest from reference TRBV5-1 and TRBJ2-5): KAGVTQTPRYLIKTRGQQVTLSCSPISGHRSVSWYQQTPGQGLQFLFEYFSETQRNKGNFPGRFSGRQFSNSRSEMNVSTLELGDSALYLCASSQITGQETQYFGPGTRLLVL.

The chain recombines TRBV19 with TRBJ2-3, with no clear D. Trimming left V 6 bases short and J 2 bases short, with 12 bases between. The CDR3 runs 14 residues. CDR1 is LNHDA and CDR2 is SQIVND in the germline V gene (reference sequence). CDR3 loop: CASSQNLYTDTQYF. Here the CDR3 DNA reads TGTGCCAGTAGCCAAAACCTCTACACAGATACGCAGTATTTT.

This rearrangement joins TRBV5-6 to TRBJ2-3, with D perhaps TRBD1 (5 bases). The CDR3 is made up of 13 amino acids. The V gene's germline CDR1 is SGHDT and CDR2 YYEEEE. V shed 2 bases and J shed 5 bases, with 9 bases lying between them. The CDR3 sequence: CASSFPGLDTQYF. CDR3 sequence (DNA): TGTGCCAGCAGCTTCCCAGGGTTAGATACGCAGTATTTT.

V and J are TRBV27 and TRBJ2-1; 10 bases match TRBD2. The CDR3 totals 16 residues. From germline, CDR1 is MNHEY and CDR2 SMNVEV (reference sequence). The trim removed 4 bases at V and 2 bases at J, leaving 5 bases unmatched. The CDR3 DNA reads TGTGCCAGCAGTTCGATTAGCGGGGGGCCCTACAATGAGCAGTTCTTC. Its protein is CASSSISGGPYNEQFF.

The V gene is TRBV10-3, the J gene TRBJ2-1; D call uncertain. Trimming took off 5 bases at V and 0 bases at J, with 11 bases between the two ends. Per the germline V gene, CDR1 is ENHRY and CDR2 is SYGVKD. The CDR3 extends over 15 amino acids. CDR3 region: CAISHRGSSYNEQFF. CDR3 bases: TGTGCCATCAGTCATCGCGGTAGCTCCTACAATGAGCAGTTCTTC.

The chain couples TRBV27 to TRBJ2-2; possible D gene TRBD2, 6 bases. V lost 5 bases to trimming and J lost 4 bases, with 11 bases between them. The germline CDR1 and CDR2 sequences are MNHEY and SMNVEV (reference sequence). This CDR3 has 14 amino acids. Here the CDR3 reads CASSLGLTTGELFF. As DNA, the CDR3 is TGTGCCAGCAGTCTAGGACTAACCACCGGGGAGCTGTTTTTT.

The CDR3 reads CASSLDGTGGGANVLTF. The DNA of the CDR3 is TGCGCCAGCAGCTTGGACGGGACAGGTGGTGGGGCCAACGTCCTGACTTTC. The rearrangement links TRBV5-1 to TRBJ2-6, with TRBD1 identical over 8 bases. J was trimmed by 3 bases and V by 0 bases; bases with no gene match: 5. CDR3 length: 17 amino acids. CDR1 and CDR2 from the germline V gene are SGHRS and YFSETQ. Using reference TRBV5-1 and TRBJ2-6 for the parts outside the CDR3, the full variable domain is KAGVTQTPRYLIKTRGQQVTLSCSPISGHRSVSWYQQTPGQGLQFLFEYFSETQRNKGNFPGRFSGRQFSNSRSEMNVSTLELGDSALYLCASSLDGTGGGANVLTFGAGSRLTVL.

This chain links TRBV18 with TRBJ1-5; 7 nucleotides align to TRBD1. Germline-derived CDR1 and CDR2 are KGHSH and LQKENI. The CDR3 contains 13 residues. The V segment lost 8 bases and the J segment 4 bases; nucleotides outside the gene matches: 5. The CDR3 DNA reads TGTGCCAGCCAAGGGACAGATAATCAGCCCCAGCATTTT. Translation: CASQGTDNQPQHF. Drawing the rest from reference TRBV18 and TRBJ1-5, the complete variable domain is NAGVMQNPRHLVRRRGQEARLRCSPMKGHSHVYWYRQLPEEGLKFMVYLQKENIIDESGMPKERFSAEFPKEGPSILRIQQVVRGDSAAYFCASQGTDNQPQHFGDGTRLSIL.

The chain couples TRBV7-9 to TRBJ2-7; a possible D gene is TRBD2 (6 bases). The CDR3 extends over 16 amino acids. V was clipped by 1 base and J by 0 bases, with 13 bases between them. Germline lookup yields CDR1 SEHNR and CDR2 FQNEAQ (reference sequence). CDR3 in amino acids: CASSLGRRGNSYEQYF. CDR3 nucleotides: TGTGCCAGCAGCTTAGGTCGGAGGGGAAACTCCTACGAGCAGTACTTC.

This clone appeared a single time. V is TRBV7-8 and J is TRBJ2-7; 7 nucleotides line up with TRBD2. Germline values: CDR1 SGHVS, CDR2 FQNEAQ. The V segment lost 5 bases and the J segment 2 bases; nucleotides outside the gene matches: 12. The CDR3 totals 16 residues. DNA of the CDR3: TGTGCCAGCAGCCCAGGAGGAGGGACTACCGCCTACGAGCAGTACTTC. This translates into CASSPGGGTTAYEQYF.

This chain links TRBV4-1 with TRBJ2-5; D not certain. TRBJ2-7 explains the end of the DNA better; the J call may be wrong. The CDR3 spans 14 residues. Per germline, CDR1 MGHRA and CDR2 YSYEKL. CDR3 loop: CASSQEVNSYEQYF. The CDR3, as DNA: TGCGCCAGCAGCCAAGAAGTGAACTCCTACGAGCAGTACTTC.

The J gene is TRBJ1-2, the V gene TRBV30; D ambiguous. V was shortened by 4 bases and J by 8 bases, with 17 bases between the two germline ends. The CDR3 length is 13 residues. Germline V gene data show CDR1 as GTSNPN and CDR2 as SVGIG (reference sequence). CDR3 residues: CAWIRIPQAGYTF. The CDR3 region has the DNA TGTGCCTGGATCCGTATCCCGCAGGCGGGCTACACCTTC.

This clone was detected only once. V usage is TRBV10-3 and J usage is TRBJ1-1; D is perhaps TRBD1 (5 bases). V lost 0 bases to trimming and J lost 5 bases, with 13 bases between them. CDR3 length equals 15 residues. CDR1 ENHRY and CDR2 SYGVKD come from the germline V gene. The CDR3 region has the DNA TGTGCCATCAGTGAGTCGAGGCAGGGAGGGACTGAAGCTTTCTTT. Translating gives CAISESRQGGTEAFF.

The chain combines TRBV10-3 with TRBJ2-1; 10 nucleotides agree with TRBD1. V was clipped by 4 bases and J by 6 bases; unmatched bases: 9. The CDR3 runs to 16 residues. Germline CDR1 ENHRY, CDR2 SYGVKD. The CDR3 DNA sequence: TGTGCCATCAGTGGACAAGACAGGGGGCATCCCAATGAGCAGTTCTTC. Its translation is CAISGQDRGHPNEQFF.

The V gene is TRBV6-5, the J gene TRBJ1-5; no definite D call. Germline V gene data show CDR1 as MNHEY and CDR2 as SVGAGI. V was pared by 4 bases and J by 2 bases, with 12 bases between. CDR3 length equals 15 residues. CDR3 region: CASSFAGLGNQPQHF. DNA of the CDR3: TGTGCCAGCAGTTTTGCGGGATTGGGCAATCAGCCCCAGCATTTT.

This clone has a handful of counts. V gene TRBV19 combines with J gene TRBJ1-1; D call uncertain. CDR3 length equals 12 residues. V dropped 4 bases and J dropped 10 bases, with 13 bases sitting between them. Germline V gene data show CDR1 as LNHDA and CDR2 as SQIVND (reference sequence). In nucleotides, the CDR3 is TGTGCCAGTAGTAGTAACAGACGAAGAGCTTTCTTT. Translation: CASSSNRRRAFF. The entire variable domain, with the rest obtained from reference TRBV19 and TRBJ1-1, is as follows: DGGITQSPKYLFRKEGQNVTLSCEQNLNHDAMYWYRQDPGQGLRLIYYSQIVNDFQKGDIAEGYSVSREKKESFPLTVTSAQKNPTAFYLCASSSNRRRAFFGQGTRLTVV.

This chain links TRBV4-1 with TRBJ2-1, with D tentatively TRBD2 (6 bases). The CDR3 loop spans 15 amino acids. Germline loops: CDR1 MGHRA, CDR2 YSYEKL. V lost 4 bases and J lost 0, with 10 bases in between. CDR3 sequence reads: CASSPDYPSYNEQFF. As DNA, the CDR3 is TGCGCCAGCAGCCCGGACTATCCCTCCTACAATGAGCAGTTCTTC.

This clone was recorded only once. In nucleotides, the CDR3 is TGCGCCAGCAGCTTGGCCGGGGGGGGGACGAAGGAAAAACTGTTTTTT. This encodes CASSLAGGGTKEKLFF. The chain links TRBV5-1 to TRBJ1-4; tentatively, D is TRBD1 (5 bases). V shed 0 bases and J shed 8 bases, with 17 bases lying between them. From germline, CDR1 is SGHRS and CDR2 YFSETQ. CDR3 length equals 16 residues.